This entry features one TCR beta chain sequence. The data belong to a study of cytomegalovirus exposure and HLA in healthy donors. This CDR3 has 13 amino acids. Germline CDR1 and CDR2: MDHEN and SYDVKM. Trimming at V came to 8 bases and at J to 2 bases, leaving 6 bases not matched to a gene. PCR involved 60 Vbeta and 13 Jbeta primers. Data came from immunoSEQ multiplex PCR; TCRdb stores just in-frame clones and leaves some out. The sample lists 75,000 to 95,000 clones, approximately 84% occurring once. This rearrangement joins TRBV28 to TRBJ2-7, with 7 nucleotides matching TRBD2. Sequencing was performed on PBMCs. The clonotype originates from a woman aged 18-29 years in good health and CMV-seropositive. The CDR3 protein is CASLGLAAYEQYF. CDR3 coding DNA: TGTGCCAGCCTGGGCCTAGCGGCCTACGAGCAGTACTTC.